The 15 T cell receptor beta chains reported below all come from one sample, sequenced in a study of tumor-infiltrating lymphocytes in primary liver carcinoma. For blood RNA, unsorted whole blood served as the source, and germline DNA was extracted too. The input was around 0.5 ug total RNA; TCR beta cDNA was made from it with a constant-region primer. What produced the TCR beta libraries was three nested multiplex PCR rounds using slightly modified ARM-PCR. Primers for the first two PCR rounds were TRBV1-TRBV30 forward primers and a C-beta reverse primer (around 11 cycles per round). TCRdb re-called the multiplex PCR reads with MiXCR, one entry per CDR3 protein. The repertoire consists of some 320,000 distinct CDR3 sequences, with about 62% occurring once and the leading ten covering roughly 10%. Sequenced sample: peripheral blood. The receptors were gathered from a man in his forties with primary liver carcinoma and hepatitis B virus infection.

The sample holds many counts of this clonotype. The gene calls are TRBV12-3 or TRBV12-4 and TRBJ1-4; a possible D gene is TRBD1 (6 bases). The CDR3 runs to 13 residues. The ends were cut back, 5 bases at V and 8 bases at J, with 12 bases in the middle. Here the CDR3 reads CASSTSGTEKLFF. Here the CDR3 DNA reads TGTGCCAGCAGTACCTCCGGGACAGAAAAACTGTTTTTT.

As to this clonotype: The CDR3 end shows no conserved phenylalanine or tryptophan, and so a read error is likely. The J gene is TRBJ2-2, the V gene TRBV24-1; the match to TRBD2 covers 11 bases. Germline values: CDR1 KGHDR, CDR2 SFDVKD. The CDR3 has 16 amino acids. With V trimmed by 3 bases and J by 6 bases, 5 bases remained unmatched. The CDR3 spells CATSDLSGRAPGELFL. CDR3 DNA: TGTGCCACCAGTGATCTTAGCGGGAGGGCGCCCGGGGAGCTGTTTCTT.

A note on this clonotype: A far bigger clonotype differs at one base, so this is likely a read error. The chain carries TRBV6-5 and TRBJ2-1; D unresolved. The CDR3 runs to 13 residues. Germline loops: CDR1 MNHEY, CDR2 SVGAGI. The CDR3 DNA sequence: TGTGCCAGCAGTTACGACTCCTACAATGAGCAGTCCTTC. Its protein is CASSYDSYNEQSF.

Notes on this clonotype: A much larger clone sits a single nucleotide away, making a read error possible. The chain recombines TRBV29-1 with TRBJ1-6; D is uncertain. There are 13 residues in the CDR3. Germline V CDR1 and CDR2: SQVTM, ANQGSEA. The CDR3 sequence is CTVEDSVGSPLHF. CDR3 DNA: TGCACCGTTGAAGATTCGGTAGGGTCACCCCTCCACTTT.

The rearrangement uses TRBV11-2 and TRBJ2-5; D gene uncertain. V was trimmed by 2 bases and J by 4 bases, leaving 17 bases between them. The CDR3 has 16 amino acids. Looked up from germline, CDR1 is SGHAT and CDR2 is FQNNGV. The CDR3 bases are TGTGCCAGCAGCTTATCCCTCGCAGCGAGTGGAGAGACCCAGTACTTC. This sequence encodes CASSLSLAASGETQYF.

This clonotype was counted a single time. Since a much larger clone is just one base distant, this may be a read error. V gene TRBV6-2 or TRBV6-3 combines with J gene TRBJ2-7, with 9 bases matching TRBD2. The CDR3 loop spans 15 amino acids. J gave up 4 bases and V 3 bases, and 7 bases lay outside the gene matches. In germline, CDR1 is MNHEY, CDR2 SVGEGT. The CDR3 bases are TGTGCCAGCAGTTATCTCTGGACTAGCGTTTACGAGCAGTACTTC. Its protein is CASSYLWTSVYEQYF.

This clonotype was picked up a small number of times. The rearrangement links TRBV30 to TRBJ1-5; a possible D gene is TRBD1 (6 bases). This CDR3 spans 13 amino acids. Germline values: CDR1 GTSNPN, CDR2 SVGIG (reference sequence). Trimming removed 1 base from V and 6 bases from J, with 10 bases in between. This CDR3 reads CAWSDQGTQPQHF. CDR3 nucleotide sequence: TGTGCCTGGAGTGACCAGGGGACTCAGCCCCAGCATTTT. Based on the CDR3 plus reference TRBV30 and TRBJ1-5, the full variable domain is SQTIHQWPATLVQPVGSPLSLECTVEGTSNPNLYWYRQAAGRGLQLLFYSVGIGQISSEVPQNLSASRPQDRQFILSSKKLLLSDSGFYLCAWSDQGTQPQHFGDGTRLSIL.

The CDR3 loop reads CASSSGQLNTEAFF. The CDR3 nucleotides read TGTGCCAGCAGCTCAGGACAGTTGAACACTGAAGCTTTCTTT. This chain links TRBV7-9 with TRBJ1-1; possible D gene TRBD1, 6 bases. V lost 4 bases, J lost 0 bases, and 9 bases lay in between. This CDR3 contains 14 residues. Germline V gives CDR1 SEHNR, CDR2 FQNEAQ (reference sequence).

This chain joins TRBV7-3 and TRBJ1-1; 7 bases fit TRBD1. Germline V gives CDR1 SGHTA, CDR2 FQGTGA. This CDR3 region has 14 residues. V was clipped by 1 base and J by 5 bases; unmatched bases: 4. CDR3 protein: CASSLNRGGTEAFF. The CDR3 nucleotides read TGTGCCAGCAGCTTAAACAGGGGCGGGACTGAAGCTTTCTTT.

The chain is built from TRBV7-9 and TRBJ2-3, with 7 nucleotides matching TRBD2. CDR3 length: 16 residues. CDR1 is SEHNR and CDR2 is FQNEAQ in the germline V gene (reference sequence). V gave up 5 bases and J gave up 4 bases; unmatched junction bases: 12. DNA of the CDR3: TGTGCCAGCAGCACCACACTAGCGAGGGTCGCAGATACGCAGTATTTT. Translated: CASSTTLARVADTQYF.

In DNA, the CDR3 is TGTGCCAGCAGTGAAAGAGCGGAAGACTCAGATACGCAGTATTTT. Translating it yields CASSERAEDSDTQYF. This rearrangement joins TRBV6-1 to TRBJ2-3; possible D gene TRBD2, 5 bases. Between the trimmed V and J ends, which lost 2 bases and 4 bases, there was a span of 13 bases. CDR3 length: 15 amino acids. Germline V gives CDR1 MNHNS, CDR2 SASEGT.

Comments on this clonotype: A much more abundant neighbour one base away suggests this may be a read error. The gene calls are TRBV6-6 and TRBJ1-1, with unresolved D. This CDR3 spans 13 amino acids. Germline CDR1 and CDR2: MNHNY and SVGAGI (reference sequence). Trimming cost V 6 bases and J 4 bases, with 12 bases left between them. DNA of the CDR3: TGTGCCAGCAGAAGGTATCAGGCCACTGAAGCTTTCTTT. Its translation is CASRRYQATEAFF.

The chain employs TRBV7-9 and TRBJ1-1, with D unresolved. The CDR3 runs 11 residues. The germline V gene encodes CDR1 SEHNR and CDR2 FQNEAQ (reference sequence). Between the trimmed V and J ends, which lost 1 base and 7 bases, there was a span of 4 bases. The CDR3 loop reads CASSLVIEAFF. CDR3 DNA sequence: TGTGCCAGCAGCTTAGTAATTGAAGCTTTCTTT. Full variable domain (rest looked up from reference TRBV7-9 and TRBJ1-1): DTGVSQNPRHKITKRGQNVTFRCDPISEHNRLYWYRQTLGQGPEFLTYFQNEAQLEKSRLLSDRFSAERPKGSFSTLEIQRTEQGDSAMYLCASSLVIEAFFGQGTRLTVV.

In the case of this clonotype: A much larger clone lies one base from this, so it may be a read error. This chain links TRBV28 with TRBJ1-6; possibly TRBD1 for D (5 bases). V was cut by 4 bases and J by 10 bases, with 14 bases left in between. CDR1 is MDHEN, CDR2 SYDVKM, per germline. CDR3 length equals 14 residues. The chain's CDR3 is CASSSPRGRSPLHF. Written as DNA, the CDR3 is TGTGCCAGCAGTTCCCCCCGGGGCCGATCACCCCTCCACTTT. Drawing the rest from reference TRBV28 and TRBJ1-6, the complete variable domain is DVKVTQSSRYLVKRTGEKVFLECVQDMDHENMFWYRQDPGLGLRLIYFSYDVKMKEKGDIPEGYSVSREKKERFSLILESASTNQTSMYLCASSSPRGRSPLHFGNGTRLTVT.

As concerns this clonotype: A read error is possible here, since a much larger clone lies one base away. The gene calls are TRBV28 and TRBJ1-1; D possibly corresponds to TRBD1 (5 bases). CDR3 length: 14 residues. V was cut by 3 bases and J by 5 bases, with 13 bases left in between. The germline V gene encodes CDR1 MDHEN and CDR2 SYDVKM. CDR3 in amino acids: CASSFRQAGTEAFF. The CDR3 DNA reads TGTGCCAGCAGTTTTCGGCAGGCAGGGACTGAAGCTTTCTTT.